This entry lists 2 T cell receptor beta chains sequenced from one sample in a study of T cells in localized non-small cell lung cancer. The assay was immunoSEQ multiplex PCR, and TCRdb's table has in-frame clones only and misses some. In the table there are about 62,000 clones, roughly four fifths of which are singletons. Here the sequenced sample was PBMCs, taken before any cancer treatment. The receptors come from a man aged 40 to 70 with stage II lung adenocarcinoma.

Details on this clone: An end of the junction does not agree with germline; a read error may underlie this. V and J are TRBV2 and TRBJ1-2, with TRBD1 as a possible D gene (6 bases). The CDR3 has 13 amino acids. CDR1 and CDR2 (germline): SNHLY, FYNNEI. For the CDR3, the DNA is TGTGCCAGCAGTGAGGAGGGGGACTACGGCTACACCTTC. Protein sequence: CASSEEGDYGYTF.

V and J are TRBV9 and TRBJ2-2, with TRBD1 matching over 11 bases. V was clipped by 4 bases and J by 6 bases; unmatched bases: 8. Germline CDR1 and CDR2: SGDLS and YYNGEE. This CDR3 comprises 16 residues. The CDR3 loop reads CASSRTGGERAGELFF. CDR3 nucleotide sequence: TGTGCCAGCAGCAGGACAGGGGGCGAAAGGGCCGGGGAGCTGTTTTTT.